One T cell receptor (beta chain) is described in this entry. The antigen remains unidentified. This CDR3 is built from 16 residues. V lost 4 bases, J lost 0 bases, and 7 bases stayed unmatched. CDR1 is MNHEY and CDR2 is SMNVEV in the germline V gene (reference sequence). This specimen belongs to a study of T-cell memory formation after mild COVID-19. Looking at the study overall: Largely, TCR clusters stayed within a single donor.

TCRdb reanalysed the 5' RACE reads using MiXCR and keeps one entry per CDR3 protein. Among 380,000 or so distinct CDR3 sequences listed, around 15% were seen once. Findings and caveats of the study: The study detected some responding clones in pre-infection memory, suggesting cross-reactive memory joined. Shrinking CD4+ clones were chiefly CM and EM; CD8+ ones were chiefly EMRA.

Sequencing used PBMCs or a T cell subset sorted from them (not recorded which). The gene calls are TRBV27 and TRBJ2-3; 7 bases line up with TRBD1. This receptor was taken from a man aged 18-30 years who had mild COVID-19 (a few samples of this study predate the infection). Cell type and time point are not known. CDR3 nucleotides: TGTGCCAGCAGTTCCACCGGGACAGTTAGCACAGATACGCAGTATTTT. Its protein is CASSSTGTVSTDTQYF.